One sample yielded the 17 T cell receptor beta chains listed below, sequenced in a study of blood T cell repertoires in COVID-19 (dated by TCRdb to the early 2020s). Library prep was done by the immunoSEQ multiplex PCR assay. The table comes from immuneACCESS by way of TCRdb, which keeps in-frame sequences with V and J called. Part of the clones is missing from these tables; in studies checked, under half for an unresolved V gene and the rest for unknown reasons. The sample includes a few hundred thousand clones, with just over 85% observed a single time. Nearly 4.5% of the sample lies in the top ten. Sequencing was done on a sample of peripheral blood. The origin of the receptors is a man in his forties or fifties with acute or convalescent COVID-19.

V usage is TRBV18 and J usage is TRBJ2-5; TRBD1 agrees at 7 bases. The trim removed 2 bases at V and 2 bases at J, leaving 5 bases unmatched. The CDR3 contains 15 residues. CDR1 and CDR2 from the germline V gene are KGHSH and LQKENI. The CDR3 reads CASSPAGTVQETQYF. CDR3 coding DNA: TGTGCCAGCTCACCAGCCGGGACAGTACAAGAGACCCAGTACTTC.

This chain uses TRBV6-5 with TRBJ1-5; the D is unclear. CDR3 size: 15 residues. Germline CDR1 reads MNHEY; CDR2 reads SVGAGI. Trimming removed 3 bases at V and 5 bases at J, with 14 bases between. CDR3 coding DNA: TGTGCCAGCAGTTATGCGGCGTACTCTGATCAGCCCCAGCATTTT. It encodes CASSYAAYSDQPQHF.

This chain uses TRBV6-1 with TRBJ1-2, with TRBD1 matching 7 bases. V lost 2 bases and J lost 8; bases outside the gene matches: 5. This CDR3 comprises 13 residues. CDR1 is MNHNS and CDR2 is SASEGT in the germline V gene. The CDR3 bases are TGTGCCAGCAGTGAAATAGGGGGCCGGGGCTACACCTTC. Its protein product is CASSEIGGRGYTF.

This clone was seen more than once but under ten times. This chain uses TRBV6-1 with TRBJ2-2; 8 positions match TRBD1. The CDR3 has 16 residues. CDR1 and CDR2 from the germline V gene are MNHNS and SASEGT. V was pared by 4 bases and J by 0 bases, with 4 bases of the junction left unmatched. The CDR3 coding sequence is TGTGCCAGCAGTGCCCGACAGGGGCCGAACACCGGGGAGCTGTTTTTT. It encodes CASSARQGPNTGELFF.

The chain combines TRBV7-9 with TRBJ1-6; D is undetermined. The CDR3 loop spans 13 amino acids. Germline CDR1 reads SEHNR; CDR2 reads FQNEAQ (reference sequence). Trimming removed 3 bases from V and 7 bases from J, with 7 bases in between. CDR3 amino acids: CASSLAENSPLHF. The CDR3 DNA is TGTGCCAGCAGCTTGGCGGAAAATTCACCCCTCCACTTT.

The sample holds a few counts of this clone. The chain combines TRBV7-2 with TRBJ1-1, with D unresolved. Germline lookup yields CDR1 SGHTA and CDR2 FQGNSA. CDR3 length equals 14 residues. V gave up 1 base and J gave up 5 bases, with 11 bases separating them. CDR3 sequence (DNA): TGTGCCAGCAGCTTAGAAAGCAGGTGGACTGAAGCTTTCTTT. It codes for CASSLESRWTEAFF.

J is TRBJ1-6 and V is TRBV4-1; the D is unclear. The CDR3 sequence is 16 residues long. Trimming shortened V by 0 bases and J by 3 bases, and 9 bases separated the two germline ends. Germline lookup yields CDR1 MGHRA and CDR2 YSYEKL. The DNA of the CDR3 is TGCGCCAGCAGCCAAGATTGGGCAGACTATAATTCACCCCTCCACTTT. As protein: CASSQDWADYNSPLHF.

The CDR3 loop reads CASSTQVRGHGNTEAFF. CDR3 DNA sequence: TGTGCCAGCAGCACCCAAGTGAGGGGACACGGGAACACTGAAGCTTTCTTT. The V gene is TRBV7-2, the J gene TRBJ1-1; a possible D gene is TRBD1 (6 bases). The V and J ends lost 5 bases and 1 base respectively, with 20 bases between them. This CDR3 region has 17 residues. Germline loops: CDR1 SGHTA, CDR2 FQGNSA.

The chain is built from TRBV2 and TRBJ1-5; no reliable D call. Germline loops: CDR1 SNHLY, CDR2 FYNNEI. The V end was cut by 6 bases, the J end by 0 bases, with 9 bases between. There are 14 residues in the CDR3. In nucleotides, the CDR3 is TGTGCCAGCAGGGTGGGCCTTAGCAATCAGCCCCAGCATTTT. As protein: CASRVGLSNQPQHF.

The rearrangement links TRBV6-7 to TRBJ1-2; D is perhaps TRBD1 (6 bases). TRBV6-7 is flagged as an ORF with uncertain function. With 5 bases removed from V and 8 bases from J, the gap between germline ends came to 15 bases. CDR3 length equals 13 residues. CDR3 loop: CASSTRGALGYTF. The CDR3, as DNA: TGTGCCAGCAGTACCCGGGGGGCCCTCGGCTACACCTTC.

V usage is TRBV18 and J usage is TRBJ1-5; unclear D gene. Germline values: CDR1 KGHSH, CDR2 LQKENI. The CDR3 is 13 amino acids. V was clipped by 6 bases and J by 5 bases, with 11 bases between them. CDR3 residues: CASSPVRDQPQHF. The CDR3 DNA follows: TGTGCCAGCTCCCCGGTGAGGGATCAGCCCCAGCATTTT. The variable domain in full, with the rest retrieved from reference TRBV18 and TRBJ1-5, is NAGVMQNPRHLVRRRGQEARLRCSPMKGHSHVYWYRQLPEEGLKFMVYLQKENIIDESGMPKERFSAEFPKEGPSILRIQQVVRGDSAAYFCASSPVRDQPQHFGDGTRLSIL.

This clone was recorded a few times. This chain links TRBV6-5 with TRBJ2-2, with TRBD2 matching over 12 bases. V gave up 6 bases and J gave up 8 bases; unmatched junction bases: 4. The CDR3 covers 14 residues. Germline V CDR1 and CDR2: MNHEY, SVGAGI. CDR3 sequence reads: CASRVGTSGGELFF. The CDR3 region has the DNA TGTGCCAGCAGGGTCGGGACTAGCGGGGGGGAGCTGTTTTTT.

DNA of the CDR3: TGTGCCAGCAGTTTCATAGGGGGCTATGAAAAACTGTTTTTT. It is translated as CASSFIGGYEKLFF. This chain uses TRBV27 with TRBJ1-4; 7 bases align to TRBD1. Germline V gene data show CDR1 as MNHEY and CDR2 as SMNVEV (reference sequence). This CDR3 spans 14 amino acids. The J segment lost 6 bases and the V segment lost 3 bases, leaving 4 bases of the junction unmatched.

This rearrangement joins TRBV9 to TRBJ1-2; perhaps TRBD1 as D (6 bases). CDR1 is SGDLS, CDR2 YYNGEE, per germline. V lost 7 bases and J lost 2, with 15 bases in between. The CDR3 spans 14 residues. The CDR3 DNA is TGTGCCAGCCGCGAAGGGGGTTCGAACTATGGCTACACCTTC. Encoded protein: CASREGGSNYGYTF.

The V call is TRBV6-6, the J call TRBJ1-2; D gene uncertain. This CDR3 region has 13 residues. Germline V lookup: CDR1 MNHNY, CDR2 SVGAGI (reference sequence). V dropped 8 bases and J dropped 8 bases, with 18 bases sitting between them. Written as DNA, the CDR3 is TGTGCCAGCGGGCCGTCGGGATCGGGCGGCTACACCTTC. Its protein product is CASGPSGSGGYTF.

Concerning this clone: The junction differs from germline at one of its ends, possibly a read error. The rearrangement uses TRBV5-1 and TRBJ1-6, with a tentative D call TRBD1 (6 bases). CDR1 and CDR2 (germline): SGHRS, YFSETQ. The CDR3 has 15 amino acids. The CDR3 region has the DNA TGCGCCAGCAGGTTGGACAGCTCCTATAATTCACCCCTCCACTTT. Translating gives CASRLDSSYNSPLHF.

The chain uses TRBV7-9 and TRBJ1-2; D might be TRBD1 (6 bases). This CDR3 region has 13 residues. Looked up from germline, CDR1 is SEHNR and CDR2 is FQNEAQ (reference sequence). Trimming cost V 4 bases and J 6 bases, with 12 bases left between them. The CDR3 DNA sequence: TGTGCCAGCAGCTCTGAGGACAGAAATGGCTACACCTTC. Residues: CASSSEDRNGYTF.